These 6 T cell receptor beta chains were sequenced from one sample in a study of CD8+ T cells in alopecia areata. Extraction and reverse transcription of RNA yielded cDNA as the sequencing template. This table comes from immunoSEQ multiplex PCR, and its TCRdb copy is limited to in-frame clones, with some not included. The repertoire has 150,000 to 250,000 clones, 45% to 65% of them found once; the top ten carry over 3%. Specified treatment: oral pan-JAK inhibitor, 5-10 mg twice daily. The sample here was CD4+ T cells sorted from blood, taken at week 4, from a patient treated with tofacitinib. The receptor set was obtained from a human donor with alopecia areata.

This clone was observed a few times. This chain connects TRBV4-1 to TRBJ1-5, with D possibly TRBD1 on 6 matching bases. Trimming took 2 bases from V and 4 from J, leaving 12 bases between them. The CDR3 spans 15 residues. The germline gives CDR1 MGHRA, CDR2 YSYEKL. The CDR3 bases are TGCGCCAGCAGCCAACAGACAGGCGGGAATCAGCCCCAGCATTTT. It is translated as CASSQQTGGNQPQHF.

The CDR3 coding sequence is TGTGCCAGCAGCGCGCGACTAGCGGGGGTTGAGACCCAGTACTTC. Encoded protein: CASSARLAGVETQYF. The rearrangement links TRBV9 to TRBJ2-5, with 12 bases aligning to TRBD2. There are 15 residues in the CDR3. Looked up from germline, CDR1 is SGDLS and CDR2 is YYNGEE. The trim removed 3 bases at V and 5 bases at J, leaving 5 bases unmatched.

The V and J genes are TRBV27 and TRBJ1-1; D not resolved. CDR1 and CDR2 (germline): MNHEY, SMNVEV (reference sequence). There are 14 residues in the CDR3. The V and J ends lost 5 bases and 8 bases respectively, with 18 bases between them. In DNA form, the CDR3 reads TGTGCCAGCAGTCCCCGACGGTCGAACTACGAAGCTTTCTTT. The encoded protein is CASSPRRSNYEAFF.

CDR3 bases: TGCGCCAGCAGCTTGGACACAGAACCCTATGGCTACACCTTC. Its protein is CASSLDTEPYGYTF. This sequence joins TRBV5-1 and TRBJ1-2; D remains ambiguous. This CDR3 comprises 14 residues. V was shortened by 0 bases and J by 4 bases, with 10 bases between the two germline ends. CDR1 is SGHRS, CDR2 YFSETQ, per germline.

This chain connects TRBV5-1 to TRBJ2-7; no definite D call. Germline V gives CDR1 SGHRS, CDR2 YFSETQ. V lost 0 bases and J 4 bases, leaving 5 bases between the germline ends. The CDR3 covers 12 residues. The CDR3 sequence: CASSLDRYEQYF. DNA for the CDR3: TGCGCCAGCAGCTTGGACAGATACGAGCAGTACTTC.

V usage is TRBV5-6 and J usage is TRBJ2-7; 9 bases agree with TRBD2. V shed 4 bases and J 2 bases; nucleotides not matched to a gene: 10. Germline lookup yields CDR1 SGHDT and CDR2 YYEEEE. There are 16 residues in the CDR3. The CDR3 nucleotides are TGTGCCAGCAGCCCAGGCGGGGGGGGCGCAACCTACGAGCAGTACTTC. Its translation: CASSPGGGGATYEQYF.